This record concerns one T cell receptor (beta chain) sequence. Its antigen is still unknown. V gave up 5 bases and J gave up 0 bases, with 14 bases separating them. The CDR3 consists of 16 residues. Germline V gene data show CDR1 as SGHNT and CDR2 as YENEEA. Sequencing was performed with immunoSEQ multiplex PCR; in TCRdb, only in-frame clones are kept and a portion is missing. Altogether approximately 78,000 clones are present, about 88% being singletons, with the ten largest covering roughly 1%. This specimen belongs to a study of OX40 agonist ivuxolimab in advanced cancers. Study-wide background: Patients took ivuxolimab, an agonistic anti-OX40 (CD134) antibody. Study outcomes and limitations: There was clonal expansion of CD4+ and CD8+ blood T cells by week 6 at 0.1 to 3.0 mg/kg. On average, CD8+ T cells showed a greater number of expanded clones than CD4+.

The V and J genes are TRBV11-3 and TRBJ2-4; no clear D. This TCR was sampled from an adult with an advanced solid tumor such as melanoma, head and neck, liver or kidney cancer. Sequencing was performed on CD4+ or CD8+ T cells sorted from blood, taken in a trial of the OX40 agonist ivuxolimab. CDR3 sequence reads: CASSLGLALAKNIQYF. The CDR3 DNA reads as TGTGCCAGCAGCCTAGGGTTAGCTCTAGCCAAAAACATTCAGTACTTC.